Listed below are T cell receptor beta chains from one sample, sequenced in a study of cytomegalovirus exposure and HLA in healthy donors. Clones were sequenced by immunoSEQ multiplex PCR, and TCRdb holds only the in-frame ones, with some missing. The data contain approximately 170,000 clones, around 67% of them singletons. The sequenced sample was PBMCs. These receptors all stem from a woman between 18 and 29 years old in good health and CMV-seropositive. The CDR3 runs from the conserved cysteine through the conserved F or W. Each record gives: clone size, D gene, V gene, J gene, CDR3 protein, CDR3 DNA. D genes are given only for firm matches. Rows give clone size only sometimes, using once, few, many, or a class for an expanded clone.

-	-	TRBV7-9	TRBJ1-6	CASSLDQGDSPLHF	TGTGCCAGCAGCTTAGATCAGGGTGATTCACCCCTCCACTTT
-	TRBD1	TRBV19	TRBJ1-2	CASRPGQADGYTF	TGTGCCAGTAGGCCGGGACAGGCGGATGGCTACACCTTC
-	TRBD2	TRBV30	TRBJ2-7	CAWSVLTSGSNQYF	TGTGCCTGGAGTGTACTCACTAGCGGGAGCAATCAGTACTTC
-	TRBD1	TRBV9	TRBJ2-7	CASSATHSGQLEQYF	TGTGCCAGCAGCGCGACCCACTCGGGACAGTTAGAGCAGTACTTC
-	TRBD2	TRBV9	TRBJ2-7	CASSVGLAGGREQYF	TGTGCCAGCAGCGTTGGACTAGCGGGAGGCCGGGAGCAGTACTTC
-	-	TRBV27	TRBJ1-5	CASSLRGGNQPQHF	TGTGCCAGCAGTTTACGGGGGGGGAATCAGCCCCAGCATTTT
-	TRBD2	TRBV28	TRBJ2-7	CASSDSGTSGRAFGEQYF	TGTGCCAGCAGTGACTCCGGGACTAGCGGGAGGGCCTTTGGGGAGCAGTACTTC
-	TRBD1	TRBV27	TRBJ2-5	CASRHTGGRETQYF	TGTGCCAGCCGTCATACAGGGGGCAGAGAGACCCAGTACTTC
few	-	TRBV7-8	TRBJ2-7	CASSLGGGASKQYF	TGTGCCAGCAGCTTAGGCGGGGGCGCATCAAAGCAGTACTTC
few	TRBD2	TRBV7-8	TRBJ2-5	CASSLVRAGGGGETQYF	TGTGCCAGCAGCTTAGTCCGAGCGGGAGGAGGTGGGGAGACCCAGTACTTC
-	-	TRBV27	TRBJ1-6	CASTPRGRSYNSPLHF	TGTGCCAGCACCCCTCGGGGGAGGTCCTATAATTCACCCCTCCACTTT
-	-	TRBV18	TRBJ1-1	CASSRDKLNTEAFF	TGTGCCAGCTCACGAGACAAGTTAAACACTGAAGCTTTCTTT
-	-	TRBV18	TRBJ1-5	CASSPEGNQPQHF	TGTGCCAGCTCCCCGGAGGGCAATCAGCCCCAGCATTTT
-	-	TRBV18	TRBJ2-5	CASSTTVQETQYF	TGTGCCAGCTCAACAACCGTCCAAGAGACCCAGTACTTC
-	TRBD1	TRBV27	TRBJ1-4	CASSVGTGHNEKLFF	TGTGCCAGCAGCGTAGGGACAGGGCATAATGAAAAACTGTTTTTT
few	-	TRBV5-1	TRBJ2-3	CASSLVRGGTDTQYF	TGCGCCAGCAGCTTGGTACGAGGAGGCACAGATACGCAGTATTTT
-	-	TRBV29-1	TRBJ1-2	CSVEGAGYGYTF	TGCAGCGTTGAGGGGGCCGGCTATGGCTACACCTTC
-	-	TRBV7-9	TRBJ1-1	CASSLDITEAFF	TGTGCCAGCAGCTTAGACATCACTGAAGCTTTCTTT
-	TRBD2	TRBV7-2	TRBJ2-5	CASSLAGGETQYF	TGTGCCAGCAGTTTGGCGGGAGGGGAGACCCAGTACTTC
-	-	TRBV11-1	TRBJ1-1	CASSLARRVTEAFF	TGTGCCAGCAGCTTAGCGAGGAGGGTTACTGAAGCTTTCTTT
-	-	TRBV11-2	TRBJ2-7	CASSRRRDNLYEQYF	TGTGCCAGCAGCCGTCGCCGGGACAACTTATACGAGCAGTACTTC
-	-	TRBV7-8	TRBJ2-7	CASSLQRSSYEQYF	TGTGCCAGCAGCTTACAGAGGTCCTCCTACGAGCAGTACTTC
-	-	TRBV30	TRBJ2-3	CAWSRGRTDTQYF	TGTGCCTGGAGCAGGGGCCGCACAGATACGCAGTATTTT
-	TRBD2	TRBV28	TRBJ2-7	CATYDVGLAGAYEQYF	TGTGCCACCTACGACGTTGGGCTAGCGGGAGCCTACGAGCAGTACTTC
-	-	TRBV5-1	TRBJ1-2	CASSLHTIGERGYTF	TGCGCCAGCAGCTTGCATACAATCGGGGAGCGTGGCTACACCTTC
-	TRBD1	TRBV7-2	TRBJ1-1	CASSLVTGVNTEAFF	TGTGCCAGCAGCTTAGTAACAGGGGTGAACACTGAAGCTTTCTTT
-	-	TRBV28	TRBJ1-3	CASSNPGAGNTIYF	TGTGCCAGCAGCAATCCAGGGGCTGGAAACACCATATATTTT
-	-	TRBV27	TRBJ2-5	CASSLLGSKETQYF	TGTGCCAGCAGTTTATTGGGTAGCAAAGAGACCCAGTACTTC
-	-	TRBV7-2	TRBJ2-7	CASGDRITYEQYF	TGTGCCAGCGGTGACAGAATCACCTACGAGCAGTACTTC
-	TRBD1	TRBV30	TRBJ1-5	CAWSVQGNQPQHF	TGTGCCTGGAGTGTACAGGGGAACCAGCCCCAGCATTTT
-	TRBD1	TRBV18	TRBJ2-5	CASSLGQGAETQYF	TGTGCCAGCTCTCTTGGACAGGGGGCAGAGACCCAGTACTTC
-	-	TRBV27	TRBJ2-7	CASSRDISYEQYF	TGTGCCAGCAGTAGGGACATCTCCTACGAGCAGTACTTC
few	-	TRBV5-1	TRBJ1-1	CASSSLRAPNTEAFF	TGCGCCAGCAGCTCCCTCAGGGCCCCGAACACTGAAGCTTTCTTT
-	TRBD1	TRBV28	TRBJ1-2	CASRGQLAGYTF	TGTGCCAGCAGGGGACAGTTGGCTGGCTACACCTTC
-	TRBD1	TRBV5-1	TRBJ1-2	CASSLAMGQYYGYTF	TGCGCCAGCAGCTTGGCCATGGGACAGTACTATGGCTACACCTTC
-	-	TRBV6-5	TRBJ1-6	CASSYATGGTPLHF	TGTGCCAGCAGTTACGCTACAGGCGGGACACCCCTCCACTTT
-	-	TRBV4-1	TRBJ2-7	CASSQGGSGEQYF	TGCGCCAGCAGCCAAGGGGGCTCGGGCGAGCAGTACTTC
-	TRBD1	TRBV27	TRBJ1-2	CASKDRGPFDGYTF	TGTGCCAGCAAGGACAGGGGCCCTTTCGATGGCTACACCTTC
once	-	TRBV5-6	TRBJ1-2	CASSFDSSYGYTF	TGTGCCAGCAGCTTCGACAGCTCCTATGGCTACACCTTC
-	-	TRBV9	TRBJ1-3	CASSTGGLNTIYF	TGTGCCAGCAGCACCGGAGGTCTAAACACCATATATTTT
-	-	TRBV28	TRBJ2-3	CASSLYIPPSTQYF	TGTGCCAGCAGTTTATATATCCCGCCTAGTACGCAGTATTTT
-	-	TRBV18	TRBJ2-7	CASSPGTTVYEQYF	TGTGCCAGCTCACCCGGGACAACTGTCTACGAGCAGTACTTC